The T cell receptor beta chain under discussion was sequenced for a study of blood T cell repertoires in COVID-19. The assay was immunoSEQ multiplex PCR, and TCRdb's table has in-frame clones only and misses some. The repertoire holds about 280,000 clones, nearly 90% seen once, with under 2.5% in the top ten. Germline V gives CDR1 SGHRS, CDR2 YFSETQ. The ends lost 0 bases at V and 7 bases at J; junction bases unmatched: 5. The length of the CDR3 is 16 residues. The sequence was obtained from a woman in her sixties who had recovered from COVID-19. The V and J genes are TRBV5-1 and TRBJ2-2, with 11 bases that match TRBD2. Specimen: PBMCs or T cells enriched from blood (not recorded which). The CDR3 nucleotides are TGCGCCAGCAGCTTGGTGACTAGCGGGGACTACGGGGAGCTGTTTTTT. Protein product: CASSLVTSGDYGELFF.